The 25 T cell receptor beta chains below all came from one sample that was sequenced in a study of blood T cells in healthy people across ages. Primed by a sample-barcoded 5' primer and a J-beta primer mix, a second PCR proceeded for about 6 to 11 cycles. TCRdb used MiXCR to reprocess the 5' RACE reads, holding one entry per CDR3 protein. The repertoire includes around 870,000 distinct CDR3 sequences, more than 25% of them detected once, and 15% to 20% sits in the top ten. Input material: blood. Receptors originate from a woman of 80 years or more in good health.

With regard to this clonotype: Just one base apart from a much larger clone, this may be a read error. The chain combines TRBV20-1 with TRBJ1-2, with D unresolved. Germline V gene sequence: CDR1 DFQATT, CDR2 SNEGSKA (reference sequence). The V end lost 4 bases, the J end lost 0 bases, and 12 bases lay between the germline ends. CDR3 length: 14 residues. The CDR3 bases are TGCAGTGCTAACACCTTTGCCGCTAACTATGGCTACACCTTC. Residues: CSANTFAANYGYTF.

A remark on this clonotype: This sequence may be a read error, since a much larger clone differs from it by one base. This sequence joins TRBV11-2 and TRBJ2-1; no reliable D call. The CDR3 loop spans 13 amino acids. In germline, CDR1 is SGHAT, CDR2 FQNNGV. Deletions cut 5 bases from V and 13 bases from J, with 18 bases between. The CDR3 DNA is TGTGCCAGCAGCCCCGGATACGCAGAGACCCAGTTCTTC. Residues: CASSPGYAETQFF.

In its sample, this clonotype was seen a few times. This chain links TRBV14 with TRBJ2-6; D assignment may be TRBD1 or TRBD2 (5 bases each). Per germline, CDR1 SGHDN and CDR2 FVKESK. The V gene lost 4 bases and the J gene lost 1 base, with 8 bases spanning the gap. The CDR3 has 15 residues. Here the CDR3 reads CASSRDRSGANVLTF. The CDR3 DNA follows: TGTGCCAGCAGCCGGGACCGGTCTGGGGCCAACGTCCTGACTTTC.

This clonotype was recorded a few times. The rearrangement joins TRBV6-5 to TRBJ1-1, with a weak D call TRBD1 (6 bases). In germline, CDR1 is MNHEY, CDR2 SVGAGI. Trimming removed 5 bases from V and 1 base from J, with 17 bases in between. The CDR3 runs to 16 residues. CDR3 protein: CASSAGAGRSNTEAFF. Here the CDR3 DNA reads TGTGCCAGCAGTGCGGGGGCAGGAAGATCGAACACTGAAGCTTTCTTT.

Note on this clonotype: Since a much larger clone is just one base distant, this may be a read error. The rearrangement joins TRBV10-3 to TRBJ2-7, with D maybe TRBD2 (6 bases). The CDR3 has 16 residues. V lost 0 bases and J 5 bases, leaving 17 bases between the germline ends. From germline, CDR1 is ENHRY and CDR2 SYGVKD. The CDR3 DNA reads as TGTGCCATCAGTGAGTCGATATGGGAGGAGAGGGACGAGCAGTACTTC. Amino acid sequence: CAISESIWEERDEQYF.

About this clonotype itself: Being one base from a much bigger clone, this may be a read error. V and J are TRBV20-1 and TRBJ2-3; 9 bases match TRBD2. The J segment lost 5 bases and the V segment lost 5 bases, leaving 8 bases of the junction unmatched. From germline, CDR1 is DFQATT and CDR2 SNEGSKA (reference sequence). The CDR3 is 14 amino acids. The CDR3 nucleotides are TGCAGTGCTGGGGCTAGCGGGGCCGTAGATACGCAGTATTTT. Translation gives CSAGASGAVDTQYF.

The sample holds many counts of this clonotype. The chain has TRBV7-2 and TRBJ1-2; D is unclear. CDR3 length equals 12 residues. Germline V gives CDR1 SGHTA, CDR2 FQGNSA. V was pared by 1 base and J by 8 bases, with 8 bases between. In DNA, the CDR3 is TGTGCCAGCAGCTTAGGCCCGAACGGCTACACCTTC. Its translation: CASSLGPNGYTF.

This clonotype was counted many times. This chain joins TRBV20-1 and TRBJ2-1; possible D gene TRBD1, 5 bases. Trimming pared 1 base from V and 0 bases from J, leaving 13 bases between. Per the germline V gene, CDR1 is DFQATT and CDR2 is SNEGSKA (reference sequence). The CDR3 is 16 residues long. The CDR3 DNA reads TGCAGTGCTAGAGCCCGCCAGGGCGGCTCCTACAATGAGCAGTTCTTC. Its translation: CSARARQGGSYNEQFF.

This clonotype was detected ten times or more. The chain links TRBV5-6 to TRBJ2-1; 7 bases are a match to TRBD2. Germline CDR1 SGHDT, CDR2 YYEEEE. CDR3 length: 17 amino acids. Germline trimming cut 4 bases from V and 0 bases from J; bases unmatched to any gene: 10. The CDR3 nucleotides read TGTGCCAGCAGCGGGCGGGGGAGCAAGAGCTCCTACAATGAGCAGTTCTTC. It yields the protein CASSGRGSKSSYNEQFF.

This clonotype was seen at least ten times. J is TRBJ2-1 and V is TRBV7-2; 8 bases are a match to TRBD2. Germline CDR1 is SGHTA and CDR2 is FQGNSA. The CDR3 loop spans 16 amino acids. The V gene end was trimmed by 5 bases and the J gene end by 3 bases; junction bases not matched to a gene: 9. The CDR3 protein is CASSHSGTRGYNEQFF. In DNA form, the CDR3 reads TGTGCCAGCAGCCACTCCGGGACTAGAGGCTACAATGAGCAGTTCTTC.

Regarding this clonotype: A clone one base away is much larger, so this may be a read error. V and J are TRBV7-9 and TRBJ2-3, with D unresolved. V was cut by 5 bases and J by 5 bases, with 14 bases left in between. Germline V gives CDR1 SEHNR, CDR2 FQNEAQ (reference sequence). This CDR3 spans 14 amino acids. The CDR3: CASSRGVGIDTQYF. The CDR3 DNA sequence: TGTGCCAGCAGCCGCGGTGTCGGAATAGATACGCAGTATTTT.

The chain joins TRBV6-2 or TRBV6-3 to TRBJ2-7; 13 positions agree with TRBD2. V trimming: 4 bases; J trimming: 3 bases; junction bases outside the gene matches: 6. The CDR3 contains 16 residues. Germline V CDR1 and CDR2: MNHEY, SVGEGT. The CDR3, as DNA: TGTGCCAGCAGTTCTCGACTAGCGGGGGGCCGCTACGAGCAGTACTTC. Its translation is CASSSRLAGGRYEQYF.

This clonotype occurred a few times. As DNA, the CDR3 is TGTGCCAGCAAAAATCCGGGCACTCCTGGCGAGCAGTACTTC. As protein: CASKNPGTPGEQYF. V usage is TRBV3-1 and J usage is TRBJ2-7; D is unresolved. The germline V gene encodes CDR1 LGHDT and CDR2 YNNKEL (reference sequence). The CDR3 totals 14 residues. The V end was cut by 7 bases, the J end by 6 bases, with 19 bases between.

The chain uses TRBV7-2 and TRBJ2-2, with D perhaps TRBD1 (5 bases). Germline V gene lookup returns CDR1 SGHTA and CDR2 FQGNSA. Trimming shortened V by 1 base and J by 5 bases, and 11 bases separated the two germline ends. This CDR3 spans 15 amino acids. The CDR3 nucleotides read TGTGCCAGCAGCTTAGGGTCAGGGCAAACCGGGGAGCTGTTTTTT. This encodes CASSLGSGQTGELFF.

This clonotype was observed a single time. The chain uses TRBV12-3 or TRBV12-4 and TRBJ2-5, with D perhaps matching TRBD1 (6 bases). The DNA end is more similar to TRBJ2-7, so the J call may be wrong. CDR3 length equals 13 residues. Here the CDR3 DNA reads TGTGCCAGCAGCCTCGCGTCAGGGGTCGAGCAGTACTTC. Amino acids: CASSLASGVEQYF.

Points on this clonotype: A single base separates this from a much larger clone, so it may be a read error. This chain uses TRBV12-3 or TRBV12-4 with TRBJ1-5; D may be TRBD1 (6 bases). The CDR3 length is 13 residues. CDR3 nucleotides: TGTGCCGGCAGGCCCGGGGGGCGCGCGCCCCAGCATTTT. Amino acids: CAGRPGGRAPQHF.

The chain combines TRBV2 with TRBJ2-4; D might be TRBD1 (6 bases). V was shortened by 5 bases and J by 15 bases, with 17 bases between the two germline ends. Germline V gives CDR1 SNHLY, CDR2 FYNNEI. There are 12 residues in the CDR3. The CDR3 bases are TGTGCCAGCAGTTGGACAGCCTACGAGAGGTACTTC. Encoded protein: CASSWTAYERYF. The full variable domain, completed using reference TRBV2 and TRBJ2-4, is EPEVTQTPSHQVTQMGQEVILRCVPISNHLYFYWYRQILGQKVEFLVSFYNNEISEKSEIFDDQFSVERPDGSNFTLKIRSTKLEDSAMYFCASSWTAYERYFGAGTRLSVL.

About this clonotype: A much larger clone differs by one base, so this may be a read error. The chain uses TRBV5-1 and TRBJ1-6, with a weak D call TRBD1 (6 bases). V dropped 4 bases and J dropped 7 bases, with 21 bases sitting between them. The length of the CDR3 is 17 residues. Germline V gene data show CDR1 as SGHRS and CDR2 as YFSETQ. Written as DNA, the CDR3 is TGCGCCAGCAGCCCACGCCGTGGGGGACAACCGAATTCACCCCTCCACTTT. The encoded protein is CASSPRRGGQPNSPLHF.

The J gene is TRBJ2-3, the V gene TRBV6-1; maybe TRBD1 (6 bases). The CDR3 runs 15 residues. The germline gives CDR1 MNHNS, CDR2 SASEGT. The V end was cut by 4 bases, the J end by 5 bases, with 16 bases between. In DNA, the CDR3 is TGTGCCAGCAGTGTGATGCAGGGACATGGAGATACGCAGTATTTT. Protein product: CASSVMQGHGDTQYF.

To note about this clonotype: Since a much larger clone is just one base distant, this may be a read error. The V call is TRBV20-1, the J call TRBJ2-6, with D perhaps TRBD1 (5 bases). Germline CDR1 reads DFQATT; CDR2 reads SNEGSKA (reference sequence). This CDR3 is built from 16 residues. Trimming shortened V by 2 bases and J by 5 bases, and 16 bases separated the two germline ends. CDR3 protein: CSARMAGKVRANVLTF. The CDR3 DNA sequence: TGCAGTGCTAGAATGGCAGGGAAGGTCAGGGCCAACGTCCTGACTTTC.

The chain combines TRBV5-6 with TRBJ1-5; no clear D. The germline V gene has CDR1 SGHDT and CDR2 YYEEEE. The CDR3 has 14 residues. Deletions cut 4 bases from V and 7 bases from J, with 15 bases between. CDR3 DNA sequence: TGTGCCAGCAGCACCGGGCCCATCGGACAGCCCCAGCATTTT. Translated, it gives CASSTGPIGQPQHF. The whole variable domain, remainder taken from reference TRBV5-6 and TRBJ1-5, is DAGVTQSPTHLIKTRGQQVTLRCSPKSGHDTVSWYQQALGQGPQFIFQYYEEEERQRGNFPDRFSGHQFPNYSSELNVNALLLGDSALYLCASSTGPIGQPQHFGDGTRLSIL.

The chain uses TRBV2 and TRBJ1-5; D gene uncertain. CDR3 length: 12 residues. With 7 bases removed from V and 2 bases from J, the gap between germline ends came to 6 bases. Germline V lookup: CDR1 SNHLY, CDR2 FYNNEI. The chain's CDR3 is CASTWGNQPQHF. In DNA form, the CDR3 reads TGTGCCAGCACATGGGGCAATCAGCCCCAGCATTTT.

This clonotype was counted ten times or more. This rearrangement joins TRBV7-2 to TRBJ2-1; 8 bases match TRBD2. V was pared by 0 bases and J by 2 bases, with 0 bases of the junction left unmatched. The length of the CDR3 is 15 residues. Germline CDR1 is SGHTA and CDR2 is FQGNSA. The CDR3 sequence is CASSLAGLAYNEQFF. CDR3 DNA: TGTGCCAGCAGCTTAGCGGGACTAGCCTACAATGAGCAGTTCTTC.

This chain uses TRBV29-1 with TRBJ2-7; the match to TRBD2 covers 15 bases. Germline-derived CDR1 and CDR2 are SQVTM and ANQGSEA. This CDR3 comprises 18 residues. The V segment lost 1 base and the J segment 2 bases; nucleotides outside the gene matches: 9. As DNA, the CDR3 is TGCAGCGTTGAAGCTGGGGGGACTAGCGGGAGGTCTACCTACGAGCAGTACTTC. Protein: CSVEAGGTSGRSTYEQYF.

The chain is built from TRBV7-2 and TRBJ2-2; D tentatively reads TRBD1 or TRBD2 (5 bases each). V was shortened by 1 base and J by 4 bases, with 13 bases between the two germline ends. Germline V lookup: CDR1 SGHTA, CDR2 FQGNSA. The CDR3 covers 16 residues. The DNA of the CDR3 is TGTGCCAGCAGCTTAGTGGGGCCCCGGGGCACCGGGGAGCTGTTTTTT. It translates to CASSLVGPRGTGELFF.